These 23 T cell receptor beta chains were all obtained from the same sample, sequenced in a study of blood T cell repertoires in COVID-19. Clones were sequenced by immunoSEQ multiplex PCR, and TCRdb holds only the in-frame ones, with some missing. This table holds more than 300,000 clones, 85% to 90% found once. The sample taken for sequencing was PBMCs or T cells enriched from blood (not recorded which). The receptor set was obtained from a woman aged 18-29 years who had recovered from COVID-19.

The sample holds many counts of this clone. This chain connects TRBV9 to TRBJ2-1; 7 bases align to TRBD1. J lost 4 bases, V lost 2 bases, and 6 bases had no gene match. The CDR3 totals 15 residues. Per germline, CDR1 SGDLS and CDR2 YYNGEE. In nucleotides, the CDR3 is TGTGCCAGCAGCGTGGACAGGAATAATTACAATGAGCAGTTCTTC. It specifies CASSVDRNNYNEQFF.

J is TRBJ2-2 and V is TRBV9; a weak D match, TRBD1 (6 bases). This CDR3 has 17 residues. Germline assignment: CDR1 SGDLS and CDR2 YYNGEE. Trimming took off 4 bases at V and 3 bases at J, with 19 bases between the two ends. The CDR3 nucleotides are TGTGCCAGCAGCCAGGGACGGCAGGGGCCAGACACCGGGGAGCTGTTTTTT. This encodes CASSQGRQGPDTGELFF.

The chain's CDR3 is CSVQTSGGDYNEQFF. The CDR3 DNA is TGCAGCGTTCAGACTAGCGGGGGGGACTACAATGAGCAGTTCTTC. The chain is built from TRBV29-1 and TRBJ2-1; TRBD2 agrees at 14 bases. The CDR3 has 15 amino acids. After removal of 5 bases from V and 3 bases from J, the junction contained 3 bases not matched to a gene. CDR1 is SQVTM and CDR2 is ANQGSEA in the germline V gene.

The chain links TRBV3-1 (or the pseudogene TRBV3-2) to TRBJ2-1, with 12 bases matching TRBD2. The V segment lost 0 bases and the J segment 8 bases; nucleotides outside the gene matches: 5. Germline V gives CDR1 LGHDT, CDR2 YNNKEL (reference sequence). The CDR3 consists of 16 residues. As DNA, the CDR3 is TGTGCCAGCAGCCAAGATAGTGGACTAGCGGGGTATGAGCAGTTCTTC. The encoded protein is CASSQDSGLAGYEQFF.

This rearrangement joins TRBV7-9 to TRBJ1-1; D remains ambiguous. Trimming removed 3 bases at V and 4 bases at J, with 12 bases between. Germline values: CDR1 SEHNR, CDR2 FQNEAQ (reference sequence). The CDR3 loop spans 14 amino acids. In nucleotides, the CDR3 is TGTGCCAGCAGCTTTGGTGCGGGTCGCACTGAAGCTTTCTTT. It translates to CASSFGAGRTEAFF.

The rearrangement joins TRBV5-4 to TRBJ1-1; TRBD1 might be the D (6 bases). Germline V CDR1 and CDR2: SGHNT, YYREEE (reference sequence). This CDR3 has 15 residues. V was cut by 1 base and J by 6 bases, with 16 bases left in between. This CDR3 reads CASSLYGGVVAEAFF. In nucleotides, the CDR3 is TGTGCCAGCAGCTTGTATGGGGGCGTAGTGGCTGAAGCTTTCTTT.

This sequence joins TRBV5-1 and TRBJ2-3; 9 positions match TRBD2. The CDR3 has 16 residues. J gave up 3 bases and V 0 bases, and 5 bases lay outside the gene matches. Germline CDR1 reads SGHRS; CDR2 reads YFSETQ. The CDR3 DNA follows: TGCGCCAGCAGCTTGGGGATAGCGGGGGCAACAGATACGCAGTATTTT. The encoded protein is CASSLGIAGATDTQYF.

The chain has TRBV7-2 and TRBJ1-2; 8 bases map to TRBD1. The J segment lost 2 bases and the V segment lost 5 bases, leaving 7 bases of the junction unmatched. CDR1 and CDR2 from the germline V gene are SGHTA and FQGNSA. The CDR3 sequence is 15 residues long. The CDR3 region has the DNA TGTGCCAGCAGCCCCTTTCGACAGGGGAACTATGGCTACACCTTC. Its protein is CASSPFRQGNYGYTF.

The genes are TRBV9 and TRBJ1-4; tentative D call: TRBD1 (6 bases). The ends were cut back, 4 bases at V and 7 bases at J, with 17 bases in the middle. Germline V lookup: CDR1 SGDLS, CDR2 YYNGEE. This CDR3 is built from 15 residues. The CDR3 protein is CASSSNGTPREKLFF. The CDR3 coding sequence is TGTGCCAGCAGCTCAAACGGGACACCCCGTGAAAAACTGTTTTTT.

In this sample, this clone turned up a few times. J is TRBJ2-3 and V is TRBV7-9; D remains ambiguous. In germline, CDR1 is SEHNR, CDR2 FQNEAQ (reference sequence). This CDR3 contains 16 residues. Trimming cost V 1 base and J 2 bases, with 13 bases left between them. The CDR3 spells CASSLDWNSPTDTQYF. CDR3 DNA: TGTGCCAGCAGCTTAGATTGGAATAGCCCCACAGATACGCAGTATTTT.

This chain links TRBV29-1 with TRBJ2-2, with 8 bases aligning to TRBD1. The V gene's germline CDR1 is SQVTM and CDR2 ANQGSEA. The CDR3 extends over 14 amino acids. The V segment lost 2 bases and the J segment 6 bases; nucleotides outside the gene matches: 5. The CDR3 is CSVEPGTGAGELFF. As DNA, the CDR3 is TGCAGCGTTGAACCCGGGACAGGAGCCGGGGAGCTGTTTTTT.

The chain combines TRBV6-5 with TRBJ1-4, with D tentatively TRBD1 (5 bases). Germline-derived CDR1 and CDR2 are MNHEY and SVGAGI. The length of the CDR3 is 15 residues. The V gene lost 3 bases and the J gene lost 7 bases, with 15 bases spanning the gap. The CDR3 loop is CASSYQTRGSEKLFF. The CDR3 bases are TGTGCCAGCAGTTATCAGACCCGGGGGAGTGAAAAACTGTTTTTT.

Points on this clone: Other DNA sequences in this specimen translate into the identical CDR3. The chain uses TRBV5-1 and TRBJ1-1; 7 bases are a match to TRBD1. CDR3 size: 14 residues. Germline V gene data show CDR1 as SGHRS and CDR2 as YFSETQ. Losses at the gene ends were 3 bases for V and 1 base for J; bases not matched to a gene: 3. The CDR3 bases are TGCGCCAGCAGCTCGGGACAGACGAACACTGAAGCTTTCTTT. Amino acid sequence: CASSSGQTNTEAFF. The variable domain in full, completed from reference TRBV5-1 and TRBJ1-1, reads KAGVTQTPRYLIKTRGQQVTLSCSPISGHRSVSWYQQTPGQGLQFLFEYFSETQRNKGNFPGRFSGRQFSNSRSEMNVSTLELGDSALYLCASSSGQTNTEAFFGQGTRLTVV.

This chain uses TRBV5-1 with TRBJ2-2; D gene unclear. The ends were cut back, 0 bases at V and 1 base at J, with 13 bases in the middle. This CDR3 is built from 17 residues. The germline V gene encodes CDR1 SGHRS and CDR2 YFSETQ. CDR3 sequence (DNA): TGCGCCAGCAGCTTGGGAGAAACCACAGTGAACACCGGGGAGCTGTTTTTT. Its translation: CASSLGETTVNTGELFF.

In this sample, this clone turned up once. This chain joins TRBV18 and TRBJ1-4; D not certain. From germline, CDR1 is KGHSH and CDR2 LQKENI. Trimming left V 0 bases short and J 13 bases short, with 12 bases between. CDR3 length: 13 residues. The CDR3 sequence is CASSPPDEGRLFF. DNA for the CDR3: TGTGCCAGCTCACCACCGGATGAAGGGAGACTGTTTTTT.

This clone was counted ten times or more. The same CDR3 is also encoded by other DNA sequences in this sample. The genes are TRBV6-6 and TRBJ2-3, with D perhaps TRBD1 (6 bases). Trimming took off 2 bases at V and 1 base at J, with 7 bases between the two ends. CDR3 size: 14 residues. CDR1 is MNHNY, CDR2 SVGAGI, per germline (reference sequence). CDR3 loop: CASSYEGGTDTQYF. DNA for the CDR3: TGTGCCAGCAGTTACGAGGGGGGCACAGATACGCAGTATTTT.

The chain employs TRBV18 and TRBJ2-7, with 10 bases that match TRBD2. The CDR3 sequence is 16 residues long. The trim removed 3 bases at V and 2 bases at J, leaving 7 bases unmatched. CDR1 and CDR2 (germline): KGHSH, LQKENI. The CDR3 loop reads CASSPYSGGLTYEQYF. In DNA, the CDR3 is TGTGCCAGCTCACCTTATAGCGGGGGGCTAACCTACGAGCAGTACTTC.

This clone was observed a single time. This rearrangement joins TRBV5-1 to TRBJ2-5; TRBD2 aligns across 11 bases. The V segment lost 5 bases and the J segment 1 base; nucleotides outside the gene matches: 7. CDR1 is SGHRS and CDR2 is YFSETQ in the germline V gene. The CDR3 contains 16 residues. The CDR3 here is CASSLIGTSGQETQYF. The CDR3 nucleotides read TGCGCCAGCAGTCTTATTGGGACTAGCGGCCAAGAGACCCAGTACTTC.

This clone was picked up one time. The genes are TRBV5-6 and TRBJ2-7, with TRBD2 as a possible D gene (6 bases). Germline V gene data show CDR1 as SGHDT and CDR2 as YYEEEE. There are 16 residues in the CDR3. The V gene lost 0 bases and the J gene lost 3 bases, with 16 bases spanning the gap. The CDR3 region has the DNA TGTGCCAGCAGCTTGGGTTCGGGGGTTTCCGGCTACGAGCAGTACTTC. Translating it yields CASSLGSGVSGYEQYF.

This clone showed up just once. A junction boundary mismatches the germline segment, possibly from a read error. The chain carries TRBV5-4 and TRBJ2-3; 9 bases line up with TRBD2. This CDR3 has 15 residues. The germline gives CDR1 SGHNT, CDR2 YYREEE (reference sequence). In DNA form, the CDR3 reads TGTGCCAGCAGCTTGGCCGGGCGGGGGGGATCACAGCAGTTTTTT. Its translation is CASSLAGRGGSQQFF.

The chain recombines TRBV30 with TRBJ1-5; D remains unclear. This CDR3 region has 14 residues. Trimming cost V 0 bases and J 6 bases, with 12 bases left between them. CDR1 is GTSNPN and CDR2 is SVGIG in the germline V gene (reference sequence). The CDR3 spells CAWSVRLGSQPQHF. In DNA, the CDR3 is TGTGCCTGGAGTGTACGGTTGGGCAGTCAGCCCCAGCATTTT.

This clone showed up just a few times. The genes are TRBV28 and TRBJ1-1; D is uncertain. CDR3 size: 14 residues. In germline, CDR1 is MDHEN, CDR2 SYDVKM. The germline V and J ends were trimmed by 1 base and 1 base, with 7 bases remaining between them. CDR3 DNA sequence: TGTGCCAGCAGTTTATATACTAGGAACACTGAAGCTTTCTTT. Amino acid sequence: CASSLYTRNTEAFF.

The chain employs TRBV5-4 and TRBJ2-5; TRBD1 aligns across 10 bases. This CDR3 spans 13 amino acids. The V gene's germline CDR1 is SGHNT and CDR2 YYREEE (reference sequence). The junction had 1 base not matched to a gene; V was cut back by 6 bases and J by 2 bases. Here the CDR3 reads CASTDRGQETQYF. The CDR3 DNA reads TGTGCCAGCACGGACAGGGGGCAAGAGACCCAGTACTTC.